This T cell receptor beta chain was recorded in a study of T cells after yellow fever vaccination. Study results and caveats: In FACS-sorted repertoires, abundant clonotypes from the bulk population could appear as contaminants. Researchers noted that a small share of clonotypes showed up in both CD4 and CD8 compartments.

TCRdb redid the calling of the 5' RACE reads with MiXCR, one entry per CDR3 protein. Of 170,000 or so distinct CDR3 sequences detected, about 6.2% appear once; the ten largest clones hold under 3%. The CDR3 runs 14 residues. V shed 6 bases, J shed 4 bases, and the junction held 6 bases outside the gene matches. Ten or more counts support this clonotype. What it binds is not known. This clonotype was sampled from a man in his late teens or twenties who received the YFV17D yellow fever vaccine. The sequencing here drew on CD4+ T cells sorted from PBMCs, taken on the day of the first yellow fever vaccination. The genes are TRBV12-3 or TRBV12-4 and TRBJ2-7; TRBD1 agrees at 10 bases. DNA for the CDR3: TGTGCCAGCAGACCCCGGGACAGGGGTTACGAGCAGTACTTC. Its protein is CASRPRDRGYEQYF.